These 22 T cell receptor beta chains were all obtained from the same sample, sequenced in a study of regulatory T cells in long-lasting Graves disease. iRepertoire HTBI primers and Arm-PCR of CDR3 regions built TCR beta libraries. TCRdb re-derived calls from the multiplex PCR reads in MiXCR, one entry per CDR3 protein. The sample shows more than 350,000 distinct CDR3 sequences, 14% to 15% of them seen only once. Sample time point: newly diagnosed GD, antithyroid drugs for less than 3 months. RNA isolated from PBMCs was used to make the TCR library. This same sample was also part of a study on T cells in Graves' hyperthyroidism and ophthalmopathy.

This specimen was peripheral blood mononuclear cells (PBMCs), taken at new diagnosis, from a patient treated with antithyroid drugs. The receptor source for this set is a woman in her thirties with Graves disease.

This clonotype was observed at least ten times. The rearrangement links TRBV7-3 to TRBJ2-5; TRBD1 matches 11 bases. The CDR3 loop spans 15 amino acids. Germline CDR1 reads SGHTA; CDR2 reads FQGTGA. V trimming: 4 bases; J trimming: 4 bases; junction bases outside the gene matches: 5. The CDR3 region is CASSSTGTGGETQYF. The CDR3 DNA follows: TGTGCCAGCAGCTCCACCGGGACAGGGGGAGAGACCCAGTACTTC.

The table lists this clonotype with many counts. The rearrangement joins TRBV20-1 to TRBJ2-1; 10 bases are a match to TRBD2. Germline loops: CDR1 DFQATT, CDR2 SNEGSKA (reference sequence). CDR3 length: 14 amino acids. Germline trimming cut 6 bases from V and 7 bases from J; bases unmatched to any gene: 9. Here the CDR3 reads CSALAGDDLNEQFF. The CDR3 DNA is TGCAGTGCCCTAGCGGGAGACGACTTGAATGAGCAGTTCTTC.

This clonotype was observed many times. The chain employs TRBV11-2 and TRBJ2-6; unclear D gene. CDR3 length: 14 residues. Deletions cut 1 base from V and 3 bases from J, with 4 bases between. Looked up from germline, CDR1 is SGHAT and CDR2 is FQNNGV. The CDR3 spells CASSLVGGANVLTF. In DNA, the CDR3 is TGTGCCAGCAGCTTAGTCGGTGGGGCCAACGTCCTGACTTTC.

At least ten counts were recorded for this clonotype. The chain employs TRBV9 and TRBJ2-1; D is uncertain. In germline, CDR1 is SGDLS, CDR2 YYNGEE. The CDR3 loop spans 14 amino acids. Trimming shortened V by 0 bases and J by 6 bases, and 10 bases separated the two germline ends. CDR3 residues: CASSVDGLTNEQFF. CDR3 nucleotides: TGTGCCAGCAGCGTAGATGGGCTTACCAATGAGCAGTTCTTC.

This chain joins TRBV30 and TRBJ2-1; possible D gene TRBD2, 8 bases. The germline V gene has CDR1 GTSNPN and CDR2 SVGIG (reference sequence). V shed 2 bases and J shed 1 base, with 27 bases lying between them. This CDR3 is 20 amino acids long. As DNA, the CDR3 is TGTGCCTGGAGTTTACACCGGACAGGAAGAACTAGCGGTTCCTACAATGAGCAGTTCTTC. Amino acids: CAWSLHRTGRTSGSYNEQFF.

The sample holds many counts of this clonotype. V is TRBV12-3 or TRBV12-4 and J is TRBJ1-1; D gene ambiguous. V lost 7 bases and J 4 bases, leaving 10 bases between the germline ends. This CDR3 is built from 12 residues. CDR3 region: CASTRRATEAFF. The CDR3 DNA sequence: TGTGCCAGCACCCGTCGGGCCACTGAAGCTTTCTTT.

This clonotype occurred many times. The chain recombines TRBV6-1 with TRBJ2-7, with 11 nucleotides matching TRBD2. Germline-derived CDR1 and CDR2 are MNHNS and SASEGT. The V and J ends lost 2 bases and 5 bases, in that order; junction bases with no gene match: 5. This CDR3 is 15 amino acids long. In DNA, the CDR3 is TGTGCCAGCAGTGAATTAGCGGGAGGGCTAGACGAGCAGTACTTC. Its translation: CASSELAGGLDEQYF.

The chain carries TRBV30 and TRBJ2-5; possible D gene TRBD1, 5 bases. Germline CDR1 GTSNPN, CDR2 SVGIG (reference sequence). Trimming removed 3 bases from V and 4 bases from J, with 12 bases in between. The CDR3 loop spans 13 amino acids. CDR3 residues: CAWSMTETETQYF. CDR3 bases: TGTGCCTGGAGCATGACAGAAACAGAGACCCAGTACTTC.

This clonotype was counted ten times or more. The chain employs TRBV11-3 and TRBJ2-5; 10 positions match TRBD2. This CDR3 region has 19 residues. Trimming removed 2 bases from V and 5 bases from J; junction bases left unmatched: 17. In germline, CDR1 is SGHNT, CDR2 YENEEA. The CDR3 DNA reads TGTGCCAGCAGCTTATTTGCTAGCGGGAGAAACGGTGGTATGGAGACCCAGTACTTC. Translating gives CASSLFASGRNGGMETQYF.

The chain carries TRBV13 and TRBJ2-3, with TRBD1 as a possible D gene (7 bases). V was pared by 4 bases and J by 4 bases, with 24 bases between. This CDR3 comprises 18 residues. Per the germline V gene, CDR1 is PRHDT and CDR2 is FYEKMQ (reference sequence). The CDR3 region is CASSSQPLTGPGADTQYF. CDR3 in DNA: TGTGCCAGCAGCTCACAGCCCCTGACAGGGCCGGGAGCAGATACGCAGTATTTT.

This clonotype came up a few times. The rearrangement joins TRBV20-1 to TRBJ1-5, with a weak D call TRBD1 (5 bases). The CDR3 length is 14 residues. Trimming cost V 8 bases and J 2 bases, with 16 bases left between them. The germline V gene has CDR1 DFQATT and CDR2 SNEGSKA (reference sequence). The CDR3 nucleotides read TGCAGTACGCGAGGGGTTTTGGGCAATCAGCCCCAGCATTTT. Amino acid sequence: CSTRGVLGNQPQHF.

There are many counts of this clonotype. This sequence joins TRBV12-3 or TRBV12-4 and TRBJ2-5; 13 nucleotides line up with TRBD2. V trimming: 6 bases; J trimming: 5 bases; junction bases outside the gene matches: 15. This CDR3 has 18 residues. This CDR3 is CASRQGLAGVQVVETQYF. As DNA, the CDR3 is TGTGCCAGCAGGCAAGGACTAGCGGGAGTCCAAGTGGTGGAGACCCAGTACTTC.

This clonotype was seen ten or more times. The V and J genes are TRBV3-1 and TRBJ1-2, with 7 bases matching TRBD1. Germline loops: CDR1 LGHDT, CDR2 YNNKEL (reference sequence). J gave up 6 bases and V 4 bases, and 11 bases lay outside the gene matches. This CDR3 contains 15 residues. The CDR3 nucleotides read TGTGCCAGCAGCCCTGGGAATCAGGGGGGCGATGGCTACACCTTC. It translates to CASSPGNQGGDGYTF.

In its sample, this clonotype was seen a few times. This clone may be a read error of a much larger clone one base away. This rearrangement joins TRBV28 to TRBJ2-1, with TRBD2 matching over 8 bases. Germline CDR1 reads MDHEN; CDR2 reads SYDVKM. The CDR3 loop spans 16 amino acids. V shed 4 bases, J shed 2 bases, and the junction held 7 bases outside the gene matches. Written as DNA, the CDR3 is TGTGCCAGCAGTTCAGTCGGGAGGGGCGCCTACAATGAGCAGTTCTTC. Its translation: CASSSVGRGAYNEQFF.

There are many counts of this clonotype. The chain is built from TRBV28 and TRBJ2-7; the match to TRBD2 covers 7 bases. V gave up 6 bases and J gave up 1 base; unmatched junction bases: 3. This CDR3 region has 13 residues. The germline gives CDR1 MDHEN, CDR2 SYDVKM. CDR3 sequence: CASRPSGSYEQYF. CDR3 bases: TGTGCCAGCAGGCCTAGCGGATCCTACGAGCAGTACTTC.

The rearrangement uses TRBV19 and TRBJ1-5; TRBD1 is a possible D gene (6 bases). There are 16 residues in the CDR3. V lost 8 bases, J lost 1 base, and 18 bases lay in between. Germline CDR1 is LNHDA and CDR2 is SQIVND (reference sequence). CDR3 region: CASSLTGTPSNQPQHF. CDR3 nucleotides: TGTGCCAGTTCTCTGACCGGGACACCGAGCAATCAGCCCCAGCATTTT.

This rearrangement joins TRBV7-3 to TRBJ1-2; D perhaps matches TRBD1 (6 bases). Trimming removed 6 bases at V and 4 bases at J, with 18 bases between. CDR1 SGHTA and CDR2 FQGTGA come from the germline V gene. This CDR3 is built from 15 residues. CDR3 nucleotides: TGTGCCAGCAGTGTCGGTGTGGGGGGCCCCTATGGCTACACCTTC. It is translated as CASSVGVGGPYGYTF.

This clonotype was seen many times. The V and J genes are TRBV20-1 and TRBJ2-1, with 9 positions matching TRBD2. Germline lookup yields CDR1 DFQATT and CDR2 SNEGSKA (reference sequence). This CDR3 comprises 14 residues. J was trimmed by 8 bases and V by 3 bases; bases with no gene match: 8. CDR3 sequence: CSASPAGGGDEQFF. Here the CDR3 DNA reads TGCAGTGCTAGCCCGGCGGGAGGGGGCGATGAGCAGTTCTTC.

This chain joins TRBV24-1 and TRBJ1-5; 8 nucleotides agree with TRBD1. Unmatched junction bases numbered 8, after V lost 6 bases and J lost 8 bases. The CDR3 runs to 14 residues. From germline, CDR1 is KGHDR and CDR2 SFDVKD. The CDR3 region is CATSTAGGPEPQHF. CDR3 bases: TGTGCCACCAGTACGGCAGGGGGCCCAGAGCCCCAGCATTTT.

This sequence joins TRBV10-1 and TRBJ2-3; 7 positions match TRBD1. CDR1 and CDR2 from the germline V gene are WNHNN and SYGVQD (reference sequence). Losses at the gene ends were 8 bases for V and 7 bases for J; bases not matched to a gene: 12. There are 14 residues in the CDR3. The CDR3 DNA reads as TGCGCCAGCTCCACTTCGACAGGGACCAATACGCAGTATTTT. It is translated as CASSTSTGTNTQYF.

The chain recombines TRBV6-2 or TRBV6-3 with TRBJ1-1; no clear D. CDR3 size: 13 residues. Trimming stripped 2 bases from V and 7 bases from J, with 11 bases between. CDR1 is MNHEY, CDR2 SVGEGT, per germline. CDR3 residues: CASSYSGEVEAFF. The CDR3 coding sequence is TGTGCCAGCAGTTACAGCGGGGAGGTTGAAGCTTTCTTT.

This clonotype has a count of ten or more. The V call is TRBV14, the J call TRBJ2-3; D is undetermined. CDR1 SGHDN and CDR2 FVKESK come from the germline V gene. The CDR3 totals 18 residues. V gave up 2 bases and J gave up 1 base, with 19 bases separating them. DNA for the CDR3: TGTGCCAGCAGCCAACCCTCCGGACCCGATTATCGCACAGATACGCAGTATTTT. Its translation: CASSQPSGPDYRTDTQYF.